This is a list of T cell receptor beta chains from one sample in a study of T and B cells in COVID-19 patients. One entry per CDR3 protein results from TCRdb running MiXCR on the multiplex PCR reads. The sample includes 3,000 to 4,000 distinct CDR3 sequences, roughly 27% of them seen just once. Material for sequencing was blood. These receptors came from a human donor with active COVID-19. The donor label of this sample is uncertain. Both conserved end residues are part of each CDR3. The D gene is left open where the match is weak. Some rows have no size entry. The others give once, few or many, or a class for an expanded clone.

D	J	size	V	CDR3	DNA
TRBD2	TRBJ2-5	-	TRBV27	CANRTSGETQYF	TGTGCCAACAGAACTAGCGGGGAGACCCAGTACTTC
-	TRBJ2-1	-	TRBV29-1	CSVEGPEYEQFF	TGCAGCGTTGAAGGTCCGGAATATGAGCAGTTCTTC
TRBD1	TRBJ2-3	-	TRBV19	CASSAQGGDTQYF	TGTGCCAGTAGTGCACAGGGGGGAGACACGCAGTATTTT
TRBD2	TRBJ2-1	-	TRBV20-1	CSVTMGGEPYNEQFF	TGCAGTGTCACCATGGGGGGGGAACCCTACAATGAGCAGTTCTTC
TRBD1	TRBJ2-1	-	TRBV24-1	CATSDPGTGDPNEQFF	TGTGCCACCAGTGATCCCGGGACAGGGGACCCCAATGAGCAGTTCTTC
TRBD1	TRBJ2-7	few	TRBV5-6	CASSGTGTYEQYF	TGTGCCAGCAGCGGGACAGGGACCTACGAGCAGTACTTC
-	TRBJ1-1	-	TRBV5-6	CASSLLQGPSEAFF	TGTGCCAGCAGCTTGCTCCAGGGTCCTTCTGAAGCTTTCTTT
-	TRBJ1-4	medium-sized	TRBV5-6	CASSWSPTDYEKLFF	TGTGCCAGCAGCTGGTCGCCAACTGATTATGAAAAACTGTTTTTT
TRBD1	TRBJ1-1	-	TRBV6-5	CASSENRGGTEAFF	TGTGCCAGCAGTGAGAACAGGGGAGGGACTGAAGCTTTCTTT
-	TRBJ1-2	-	TRBV6-5	CASSYSALYDGYTF	TGTGCCAGCAGTTACTCGGCGCTTTATGATGGCTACACCTTC
-	TRBJ2-2	medium-sized	TRBV6-5	CASRNLEAGELFF	TGTGCCAGCAGGAACCTCGAGGCCGGGGAGCTGTTTTTT
-	TRBJ2-5	medium-sized	TRBV5-4	CASSLGIQETQYF	TGTGCCAGCAGCCTGGGGATCCAGGAGACCCAGTACTTC
TRBD1	TRBJ2-5	medium-sized	TRBV18	CASSPPGTGLTQYF	TGTGCCAGCTCACCACCCGGGACAGGGCTGACCCAGTACTTC
-	TRBJ2-7	-	TRBV6-5	CASIPRGQKGEQYF	TGTGCCAGCATTCCGCGGGGTCAAAAGGGAGAGCAGTACTTC
-	TRBJ2-3	-	TRBV19	CASSRRGGAVDTQYF	TGTGCCAGTAGTCGCCGAGGGGGGGCAGTAGATACGCAGTATTTT
-	TRBJ1-1	few	TRBV5-6	CASSLFGRTEAFF	TGTGCCAGCAGCTTGTTCGGGAGGACTGAAGCTTTCTTT
TRBD1	TRBJ2-7	-	TRBV6-5	CASSGPTGAEQYF	TGTGCCAGCAGTGGACCGACAGGGGCCGAGCAGTACTTC
TRBD2	TRBJ2-1	-	TRBV6-5	CASRKYSTSGYNEQFF	TGTGCCAGCAGGAAATACTCGACTAGCGGGTACAATGAGCAGTTCTTC
-	TRBJ1-3	-	TRBV5-6	CASSLGLAGSGNTIYF	TGTGCCAGCAGCTTGGGACTAGCGGGCTCTGGAAACACCATATATTTT
TRBD1	TRBJ2-2	medium-sized	TRBV19	CASSEQGTGELFF	TGTGCCAGTAGTGAACAGGGGACCGGGGAGCTGTTTTTT
-	TRBJ1-4	few	TRBV18	CASSPPTWTVEGYNEKLFF	TGTGCCAGCTCACCTCCTACCTGGACAGTGGAGGGTTATAATGAAAAACTGTTTTTT
TRBD2	TRBJ2-1	medium-sized	TRBV6-5	CASSYRRGGQYEQFF	TGTGCCAGCAGTTACAGGCGGGGGGGCCAGTATGAGCAGTTCTTC
TRBD1	TRBJ1-2	-	TRBV19	CASSISPGQSANYGYTF	TGTGCCAGTAGTATATCCCCGGGACAGTCAGCTAACTATGGCTACACCTTC
TRBD1	TRBJ1-5	-	TRBV27	CASSPGQVHQPQHF	TGTGCCAGCAGTCCAGGACAGGTCCATCAGCCCCAGCATTTT
-	TRBJ2-1	medium-sized	TRBV29-1	CSVVGPEYEQFF	TGCAGCGTTGTAGGCCCGGAATATGAGCAGTTCTTC
-	TRBJ1-5	-	TRBV12-3/TRBV12-4	CASRPQQEQPQHF	TGTGCCAGCAGGCCCCAGCAGGAGCAGCCCCAGCATTTT
-	TRBJ1-5	medium-sized	TRBV19	CASSIEGNQPQHF	TGTGCCAGTAGTATAGAAGGGAATCAGCCCCAGCATTTT
-	TRBJ1-3	few	TRBV12-3/TRBV12-4	CASRPTGPGNTIYF	TGTGCCAGCAGACCTACCGGTCCTGGAAACACCATATATTTT
-	TRBJ2-3	medium-sized	TRBV19	CASRSSASTDTQYF	TGTGCCAGTAGGTCAAGTGCTAGCACAGATACGCAGTATTTT
TRBD1	TRBJ1-1	-	TRBV19	CASSAQGARAEAFF	TGTGCCAGTAGTGCACAGGGGGCGCGAGCTGAAGCTTTCTTT
-	TRBJ1-5	-	TRBV6-1	CASYQGNQPQHF	TGTGCCAGCTACCAGGGCAATCAGCCCCAGCATTTT
TRBD1	TRBJ2-7	-	TRBV12-3/TRBV12-4	CASRGTGGRNEQYF	TGTGCCAGCAGGGGGACAGGGGGTCGGAACGAGCAGTACTTC
-	TRBJ2-7	-	TRBV6-2/TRBV6-3	CASYSKGHVYEQYF	TGTGCCAGCTATAGTAAGGGACACGTCTACGAGCAGTACTTC
-	TRBJ2-3	-	TRBV6-2/TRBV6-3	CASSDPTADTQYF	TGTGCCAGCAGCGATCCTACGGCAGATACGCAGTATTTT
TRBD1	TRBJ2-7	medium-sized	TRBV18	CASSPWTGENGEQYF	TGTGCCAGCTCACCCTGGACAGGCGAAAATGGCGAGCAGTACTTC
TRBD1	TRBJ2-3	medium-sized	TRBV19	CASTRGTGSTDTQYF	TGTGCCAGTACGCGGGGGACAGGGAGCACAGATACGCAGTATTTT
TRBD1	TRBJ1-1	-	TRBV6-5	CASIKPGQGRAFF	TGTGCCAGCATCAAACCGGGACAGGGCCGAGCTTTCTTT
-	TRBJ1-4	medium-sized	TRBV29-1	CSGATGTNEKLFF	TGCAGCGGTGCTACGGGCACTAATGAAAAACTGTTTTTT
-	TRBJ1-2	-	TRBV10-3	CAINRDTRNYGYTF	TGTGCCATCAACCGGGACACTCGCAACTATGGCTACACCTTC
-	TRBJ2-2	-	TRBV12-3/TRBV12-4	CATRRRRTGELFF	TGTGCCACTCGCAGGCGACGCACCGGGGAGCTGTTTTTT
-	TRBJ2-3	-	TRBV5-4	CASSPRRERGTDTQYF	TGTGCCAGCAGCCCACGGAGGGAAAGGGGCACAGATACGCAGTATTTT
-	TRBJ2-4	few	TRBV13	CASSSELPLAKNIQYF	TGTGCCAGCAGCTCCGAACTACCATTAGCCAAAAACATTCAGTACTTC